This is a list of T cell receptor beta chains from one sample in a study of blood T cells in healthy people across ages. TCRdb re-called the 5' RACE reads with MiXCR, one entry per CDR3 protein. The sample lists over a million distinct CDR3 sequences, around two fifths occurring once. Sample: blood. The receptors here all came from a woman aged 18 to 35 in good health. Both conserved end residues are part of each CDR3. D genes are given only for firm matches. Some rows have no size entry. The others give once, few or many, or a class for an expanded clone.

v_gene: TRBV5-5; d_gene: TRBD2; j_gene: TRBJ2-1; abundance: few; CDR3nt: TGTGCCAGCAGCCGTGGACTAGCGGGGGGGCAAGGGGAGCAGTTCTTC; CDR3aa: CASSRGLAGGQGEQFF
v_gene: TRBV28; d_gene: .; j_gene: TRBJ2-7; abundance: .; CDR3nt: TGTGCCAGCAGTTCCCAGATTGGAGAGCAGTACTTC; CDR3aa: CASSSQIGEQYF
v_gene: TRBV28; d_gene: .; j_gene: TRBJ2-7; abundance: many; CDR3nt: TGTGCCAGCATTCTCTTTGGAGAGCAGTACTTC; CDR3aa: CASILFGEQYF
v_gene: TRBV10-3; d_gene: TRBD1; j_gene: TRBJ2-7; abundance: .; CDR3nt: TGTGCCATCAGTGAGAAAGGGGGCACGGGCGAGCAGTACTTC; CDR3aa: CAISEKGGTGEQYF
v_gene: TRBV28; d_gene: .; j_gene: TRBJ2-7; abundance: .; CDR3nt: TGTGCCAGCAGTTTAGGGGGGGCGGGACCTCCCTACGAGCAGTACTTC; CDR3aa: CASSLGGAGPPYEQYF
v_gene: TRBV7-9; d_gene: .; j_gene: TRBJ2-5; abundance: .; CDR3nt: TGTGCCAGCAGCTCCCGGGGGCCAGAGACCCAGTACTTC; CDR3aa: CASSSRGPETQYF
v_gene: TRBV25-1; d_gene: TRBD1; j_gene: TRBJ2-7; abundance: .; CDR3nt: TGTGCCAGCAGTGCAATCGACAGGGCGGTCTACGGGCAGTACTTC; CDR3aa: CASSAIDRAVYGQYF
v_gene: TRBV14; d_gene: .; j_gene: TRBJ1-1; abundance: .; CDR3nt: TGTGCCAGCAGCCAAGTGCATACTGAAGCTTTCTTT; CDR3aa: CASSQVHTEAFF
v_gene: TRBV20-1; d_gene: .; j_gene: TRBJ2-3; abundance: few; CDR3nt: TGCAGTGCTAGAGTTGGCTCGACTAGCACAGATACGCAGTATTTT; CDR3aa: CSARVGSTSTDTQYF
v_gene: TRBV20-1; d_gene: .; j_gene: TRBJ2-1; abundance: few; CDR3nt: TGCAGCGCGACTGCCCAGGGACCCACAAGCTCCTACAATGAGCAGTTCTTC; CDR3aa: CSATAQGPTSSYNEQFF
v_gene: TRBV27; d_gene: TRBD2; j_gene: TRBJ2-5; abundance: few; CDR3nt: TGTGCCAGCAGTTTAATTAGCGGGGGCCAAGAGACCCAGTACTTC; CDR3aa: CASSLISGGQETQYF
v_gene: TRBV5-1; d_gene: TRBD2; j_gene: TRBJ2-3; abundance: few; CDR3nt: TGCGCCAGCACGACTAGCGGGAGACGCTCAGATACGCAGTATTTT; CDR3aa: CASTTSGRRSDTQYF
v_gene: TRBV13; d_gene: .; j_gene: TRBJ1-4; abundance: .; CDR3nt: TGTGCCAGCAGCTTAGCAGGCAGTGAAAAACTGTTTTTT; CDR3aa: CASSLAGSEKLFF
v_gene: TRBV21-1; d_gene: .; j_gene: TRBJ2-1; abundance: few; CDR3nt: TGTGCCAGCAGCATCGAGACTCTATTCTCCTACAATGAGCAGTTCTTC; CDR3aa: CASSIETLFSYNEQFF
v_gene: TRBV12-3/TRBV12-4; d_gene: .; j_gene: TRBJ2-3; abundance: .; CDR3nt: TGTGCCAGCAGCCCTAGGGCAATAATAAGTCCCGCGCAGTATTTT; CDR3aa: CASSPRAIISPAQYF
v_gene: TRBV4-1; d_gene: TRBD2; j_gene: TRBJ2-3; abundance: .; CDR3nt: TGCGCCAGCACCCAACAAATAACTAGCGGGGGCTGGAATACGCAGTATTTT; CDR3aa: CASTQQITSGGWNTQYF
v_gene: TRBV10-3; d_gene: TRBD1; j_gene: TRBJ1-6; abundance: few; CDR3nt: TGTGCCATCTCCTCGGGGACAGGGTCTCTACCCCTCCACTTT; CDR3aa: CAISSGTGSLPLHF
v_gene: TRBV7-2; d_gene: TRBD1; j_gene: TRBJ2-1; abundance: .; CDR3nt: TGTGCCAGCAGCTTCCCCCCGGGACAGGGGGCGTTTGATGAGCAGTTCTTC; CDR3aa: CASSFPPGQGAFDEQFF